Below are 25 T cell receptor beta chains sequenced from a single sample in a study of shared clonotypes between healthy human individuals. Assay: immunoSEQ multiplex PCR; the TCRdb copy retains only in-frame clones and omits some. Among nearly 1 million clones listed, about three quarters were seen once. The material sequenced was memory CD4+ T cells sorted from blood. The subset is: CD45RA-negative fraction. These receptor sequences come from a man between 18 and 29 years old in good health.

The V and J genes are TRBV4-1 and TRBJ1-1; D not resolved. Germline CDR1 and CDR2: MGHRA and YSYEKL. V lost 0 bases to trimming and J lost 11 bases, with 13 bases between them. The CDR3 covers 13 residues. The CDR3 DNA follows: TGCGCCAGCAGCCAAGAGGTATCCCGTTACGCTTTCTTT. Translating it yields CASSQEVSRYAFF.

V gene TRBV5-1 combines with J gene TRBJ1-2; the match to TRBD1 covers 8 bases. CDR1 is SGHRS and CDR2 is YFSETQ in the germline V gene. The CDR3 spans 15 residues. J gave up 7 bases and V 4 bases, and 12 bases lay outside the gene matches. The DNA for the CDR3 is TGCGCCAGCAGCCCAAGGACAGGGTCGACCTTTGGCTACACCTTC. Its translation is CASSPRTGSTFGYTF.

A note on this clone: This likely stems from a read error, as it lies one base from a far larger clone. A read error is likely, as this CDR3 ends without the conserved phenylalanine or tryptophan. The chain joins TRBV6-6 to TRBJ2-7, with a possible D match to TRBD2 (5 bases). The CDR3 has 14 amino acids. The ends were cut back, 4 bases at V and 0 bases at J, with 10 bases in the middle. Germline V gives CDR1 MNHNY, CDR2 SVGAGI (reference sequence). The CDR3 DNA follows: TGTGCCAGCAGTTCGGGGATACTCTCCTACGAGCAGTACTCC. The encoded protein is CASSSGILSYEQYS.

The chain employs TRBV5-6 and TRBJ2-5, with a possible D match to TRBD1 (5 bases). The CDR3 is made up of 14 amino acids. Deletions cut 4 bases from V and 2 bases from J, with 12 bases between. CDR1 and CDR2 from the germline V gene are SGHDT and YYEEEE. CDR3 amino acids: CASSNRNRQETQYF. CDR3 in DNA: TGTGCCAGCAGCAACAGGAATAGGCAAGAGACCCAGTACTTC. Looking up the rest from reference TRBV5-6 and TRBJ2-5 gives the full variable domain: DAGVTQSPTHLIKTRGQQVTLRCSPKSGHDTVSWYQQALGQGPQFIFQYYEEEERQRGNFPDRFSGHQFPNYSSELNVNALLLGDSALYLCASSNRNRQETQYFGPGTRLLVL.

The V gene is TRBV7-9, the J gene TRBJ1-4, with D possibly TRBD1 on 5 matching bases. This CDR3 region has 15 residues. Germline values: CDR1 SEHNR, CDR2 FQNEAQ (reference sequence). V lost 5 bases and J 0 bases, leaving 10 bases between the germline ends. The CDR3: CASSRGDTTNEKLFF. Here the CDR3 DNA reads TGTGCCAGCAGCCGGGGGGATACAACTAATGAAAAACTGTTTTTT. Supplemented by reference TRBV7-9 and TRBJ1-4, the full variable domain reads DTGVSQNPRHKITKRGQNVTFRCDPISEHNRLYWYRQTLGQGPEFLTYFQNEAQLEKSRLLSDRFSAERPKGSFSTLEIQRTEQGDSAMYLCASSRGDTTNEKLFFGSGTQLSVL.

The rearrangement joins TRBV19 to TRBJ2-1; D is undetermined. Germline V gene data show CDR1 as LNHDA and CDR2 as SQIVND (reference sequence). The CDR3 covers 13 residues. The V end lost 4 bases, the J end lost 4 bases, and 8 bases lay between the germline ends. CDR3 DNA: TGTGCCAGTAGTAACTCTAGATACAATGAGCAGTTCTTC. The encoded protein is CASSNSRYNEQFF.

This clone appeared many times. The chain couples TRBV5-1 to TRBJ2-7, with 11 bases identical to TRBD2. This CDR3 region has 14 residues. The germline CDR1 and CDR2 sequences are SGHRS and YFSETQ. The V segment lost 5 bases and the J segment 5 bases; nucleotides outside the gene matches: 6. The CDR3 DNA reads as TGCGCCAGCAGGGAAACTAGCGGGGGCCACGAGCAGTACTTC. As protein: CASRETSGGHEQYF.

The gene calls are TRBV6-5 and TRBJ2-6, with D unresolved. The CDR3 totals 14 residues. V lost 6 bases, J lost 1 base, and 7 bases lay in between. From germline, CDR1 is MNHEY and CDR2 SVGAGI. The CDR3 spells CASSLESGANVLTF. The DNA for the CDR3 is TGTGCCAGCAGCCTGGAATCTGGGGCCAACGTCCTGACTTTC.

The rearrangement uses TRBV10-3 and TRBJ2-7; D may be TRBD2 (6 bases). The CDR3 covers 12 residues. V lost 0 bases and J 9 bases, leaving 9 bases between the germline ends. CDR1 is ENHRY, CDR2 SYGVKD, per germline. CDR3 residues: CAISESGAGQYF. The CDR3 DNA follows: TGTGCCATCAGTGAGTCGGGAGCGGGGCAGTACTTC.

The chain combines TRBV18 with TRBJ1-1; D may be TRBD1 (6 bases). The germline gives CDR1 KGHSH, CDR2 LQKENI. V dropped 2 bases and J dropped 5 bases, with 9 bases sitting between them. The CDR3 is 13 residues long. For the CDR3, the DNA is TGTGCCAGCTCACCAAAGGGGGTGACTGAAGCTTTCTTT. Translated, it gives CASSPKGVTEAFF.

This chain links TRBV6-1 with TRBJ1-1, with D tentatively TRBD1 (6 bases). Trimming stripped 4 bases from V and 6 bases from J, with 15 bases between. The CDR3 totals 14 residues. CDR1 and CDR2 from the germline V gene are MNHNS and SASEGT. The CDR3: CASSAPGRGAEAFF. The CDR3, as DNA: TGTGCCAGCAGTGCCCCGGGGAGGGGGGCTGAAGCTTTCTTT.

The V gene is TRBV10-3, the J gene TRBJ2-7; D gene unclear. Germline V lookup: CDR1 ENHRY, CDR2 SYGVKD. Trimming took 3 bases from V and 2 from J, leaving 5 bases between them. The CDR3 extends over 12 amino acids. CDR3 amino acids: CAISDFAYEQYF. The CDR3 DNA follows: TGTGCCATCAGTGACTTTGCCTACGAGCAGTACTTC.

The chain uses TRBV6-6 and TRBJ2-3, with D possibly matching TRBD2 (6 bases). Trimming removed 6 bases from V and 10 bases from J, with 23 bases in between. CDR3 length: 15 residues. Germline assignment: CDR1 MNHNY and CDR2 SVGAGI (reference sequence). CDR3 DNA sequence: TGTGCCAGCAGCCCCAGCTTAGACCGGCGGGGTTCGCAGTATTTT. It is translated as CASSPSLDRRGSQYF.

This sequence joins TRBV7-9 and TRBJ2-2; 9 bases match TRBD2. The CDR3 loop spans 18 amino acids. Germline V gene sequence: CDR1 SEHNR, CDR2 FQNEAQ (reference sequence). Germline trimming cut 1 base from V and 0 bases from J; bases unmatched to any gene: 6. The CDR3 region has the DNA TGTGCCAGCAGCTTAGTTCGCCTAGCGGGATCGAACACCGGGGAGCTGTTTTTT. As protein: CASSLVRLAGSNTGELFF.

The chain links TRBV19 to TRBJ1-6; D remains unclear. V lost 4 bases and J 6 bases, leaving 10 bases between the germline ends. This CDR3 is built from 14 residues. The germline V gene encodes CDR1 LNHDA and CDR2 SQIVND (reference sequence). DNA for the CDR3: TGTGCCAGTAGTACGGGCAGCCTTAATTCACCCCTCCACTTT. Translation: CASSTGSLNSPLHF.

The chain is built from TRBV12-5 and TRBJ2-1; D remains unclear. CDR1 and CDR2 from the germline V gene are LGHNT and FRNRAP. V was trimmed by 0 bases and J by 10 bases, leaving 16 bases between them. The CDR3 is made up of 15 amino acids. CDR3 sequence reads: CASGLVSVTGREQFF. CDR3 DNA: TGTGCTAGTGGTTTGGTATCAGTGACGGGCCGGGAGCAGTTCTTC.

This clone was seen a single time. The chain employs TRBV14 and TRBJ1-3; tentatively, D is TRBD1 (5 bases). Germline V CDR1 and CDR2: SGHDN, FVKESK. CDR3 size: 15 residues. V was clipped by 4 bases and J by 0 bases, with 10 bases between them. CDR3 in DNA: TGTGCCAGCAGCCTAGGGGCCCGCTCTGGAAACACCATATATTTT. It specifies CASSLGARSGNTIYF.

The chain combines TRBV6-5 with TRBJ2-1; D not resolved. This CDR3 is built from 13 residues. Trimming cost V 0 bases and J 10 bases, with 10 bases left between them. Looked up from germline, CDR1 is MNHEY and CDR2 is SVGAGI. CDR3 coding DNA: TGTGCCAGCAGTTACTCGAGAGCGAGAGAGCAGTTCTTC. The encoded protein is CASSYSRAREQFF.

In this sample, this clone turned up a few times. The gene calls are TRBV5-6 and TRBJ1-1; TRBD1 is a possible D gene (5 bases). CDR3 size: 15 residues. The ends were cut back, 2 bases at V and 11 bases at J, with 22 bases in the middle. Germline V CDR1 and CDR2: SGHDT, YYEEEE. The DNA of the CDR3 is TGTGCCAGCAGCTTTAAGACAGTACATCCGGGTGGGGCTTTCTTT. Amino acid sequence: CASSFKTVHPGGAFF.

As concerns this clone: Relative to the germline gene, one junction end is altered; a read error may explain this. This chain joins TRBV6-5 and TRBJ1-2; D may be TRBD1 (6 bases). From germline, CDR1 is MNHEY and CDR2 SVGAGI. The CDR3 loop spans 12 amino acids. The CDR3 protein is CTSNGGASGYTF. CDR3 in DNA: TGTACCAGCAATGGGGGGGCTTCGGGCTACACCTTC.

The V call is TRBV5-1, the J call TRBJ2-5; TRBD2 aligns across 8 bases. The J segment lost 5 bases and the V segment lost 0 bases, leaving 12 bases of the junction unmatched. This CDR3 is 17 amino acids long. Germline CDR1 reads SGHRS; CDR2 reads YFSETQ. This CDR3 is CASSLAGSSGGMETQYF. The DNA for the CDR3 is TGCGCCAGCAGCTTGGCGGGCTCCAGCGGGGGTATGGAGACCCAGTACTTC.

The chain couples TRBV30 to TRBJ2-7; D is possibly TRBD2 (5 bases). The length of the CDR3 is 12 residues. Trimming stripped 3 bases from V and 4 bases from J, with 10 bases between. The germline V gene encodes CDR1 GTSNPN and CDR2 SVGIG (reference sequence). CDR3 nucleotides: TGTGCCTGGAGCCGTACTAGTTACGAGCAGTACTTC. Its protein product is CAWSRTSYEQYF.

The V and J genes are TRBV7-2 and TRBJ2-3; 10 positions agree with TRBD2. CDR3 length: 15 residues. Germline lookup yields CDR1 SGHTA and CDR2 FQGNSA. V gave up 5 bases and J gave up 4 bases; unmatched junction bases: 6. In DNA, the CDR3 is TGTGCCAGCAGCACCTCTAGCGGGAGCCCAGATACGCAGTATTTT. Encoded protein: CASSTSSGSPDTQYF.

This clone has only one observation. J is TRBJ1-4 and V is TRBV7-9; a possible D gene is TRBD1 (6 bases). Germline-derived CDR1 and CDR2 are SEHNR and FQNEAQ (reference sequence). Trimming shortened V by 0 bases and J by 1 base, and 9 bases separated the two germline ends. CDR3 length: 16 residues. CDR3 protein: CASSLATGLTNEKLFF. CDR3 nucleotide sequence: TGTGCCAGCAGCTTAGCCACAGGGCTAACTAATGAAAAACTGTTTTTT.

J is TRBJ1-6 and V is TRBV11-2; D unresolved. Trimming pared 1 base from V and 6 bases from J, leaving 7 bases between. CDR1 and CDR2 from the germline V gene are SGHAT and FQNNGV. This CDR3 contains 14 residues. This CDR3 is CASSLGGFNSPLHF. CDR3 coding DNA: TGTGCCAGCAGCTTAGGAGGTTTTAATTCACCCCTCCACTTT.